This T cell receptor (beta chain) was documented in a study of control samples from healthy donors and cancer patients. The CDR3 loop spans 16 amino acids. Trimming took 6 bases from V and 4 from J; bases not matched to a gene: 15. CDR1 and CDR2 from the germline V gene are SNHLY and FYNNEI. Profiling relied on immunoSEQ multiplex PCR, and the TCRdb table lists in-frame clones only, not all of them. Among around 63,000 clones, 70% to 90% were seen once, and the ten largest hold under 3%. The specimen was PBMCs. The chain uses TRBV2 and TRBJ2-7, with 7 bases lining up with TRBD1. The TCR comes from a woman between 50 and 59 years old with head and neck cancer. CDR3 bases: TGTGCCAGCAGACCAATACCGGGACAGAGACTTTACGAGCAGTACTTC. It specifies CASRPIPGQRLYEQYF.